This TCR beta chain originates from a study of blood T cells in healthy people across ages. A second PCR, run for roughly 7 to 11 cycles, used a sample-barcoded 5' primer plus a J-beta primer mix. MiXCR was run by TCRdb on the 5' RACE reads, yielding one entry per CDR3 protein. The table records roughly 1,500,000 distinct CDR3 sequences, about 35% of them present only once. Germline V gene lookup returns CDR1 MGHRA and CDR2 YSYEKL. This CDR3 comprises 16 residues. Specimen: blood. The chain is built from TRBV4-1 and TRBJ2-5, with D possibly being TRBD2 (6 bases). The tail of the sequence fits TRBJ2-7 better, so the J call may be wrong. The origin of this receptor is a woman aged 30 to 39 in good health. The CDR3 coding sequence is TGCGCCAGCAGCCGTGGGGGGAACTTGGGGAGTTACGAGCAGTACTTC. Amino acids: CASSRGGNLGSYEQYF.